A single sample gave rise to the 30 T cell receptor beta chains below, sequenced in a study of OX40 agonist ivuxolimab in advanced cancers. The library was obtained by the immunoSEQ multiplex PCR assay. TCRdb stores this immuneACCESS table with in-frame sequences only. Part of the clones is absent; in the studies checked, under half of the shortfall reflects unresolved V genes, and no reason is known for the rest. The sample has around 32,000 clones on record, around 90% of them singletons. The ten largest make up approximately 27% of the sample. Material: CD4+ or CD8+ T cells sorted from blood, obtained in a trial of the OX40 agonist ivuxolimab. The receptors were gathered from an adult with an advanced solid tumor such as melanoma, head and neck, liver or kidney cancer.

This clone was seen a few times. This rearrangement joins TRBV5-6 to TRBJ1-5; D gene unclear. The CDR3 runs to 15 residues. The ends were cut back, 8 bases at V and 1 base at J, with 16 bases in the middle. Germline-derived CDR1 and CDR2 are SGHDT and YYEEEE. CDR3 in amino acids: CASSGWGRSNQPQHF. The CDR3 DNA sequence: TGTGCCAGTTCGGGCTGGGGTAGGAGCAATCAGCCCCAGCATTTT.

V is TRBV27 and J is TRBJ1-4; TRBD1 agrees at 7 bases. The CDR3 extends over 16 amino acids. CDR1 MNHEY and CDR2 SMNVEV come from the germline V gene (reference sequence). V trimming: 5 bases; J trimming: 0 bases; junction bases outside the gene matches: 6. The CDR3 here is CASSRTGVATNEKLFF. In DNA form, the CDR3 reads TGTGCCAGCAGTAGGACAGGAGTTGCAACTAATGAAAAACTGTTTTTT.

The chain combines TRBV18 with TRBJ1-1, with D possibly TRBD1 on 6 matching bases. The CDR3 sequence is 14 residues long. CDR1 KGHSH and CDR2 LQKENI come from the germline V gene. Trimming cost V 3 bases and J 4 bases, with 12 bases left between them. CDR3 sequence reads: CASSPGGGFTEAFF. For the CDR3, the DNA is TGTGCCAGCTCACCTGGCGGGGGCTTCACTGAAGCTTTCTTT.

Comment on this clone: The same CDR3 can be traced to other DNA sequences in this sample. The rearrangement uses TRBV30 and TRBJ2-1, with 8 bases fitting TRBD2. V was pared by 0 bases and J by 4 bases, with 2 bases of the junction left unmatched. CDR3 length: 14 amino acids. Germline V gene sequence: CDR1 GTSNPN, CDR2 SVGIG (reference sequence). The CDR3 DNA follows: TGTGCCTGGAGTGTAGGGACTAGGTACAATGAGCAGTTCTTC. The encoded protein is CAWSVGTRYNEQFF.

The chain has TRBV1 and TRBJ2-2; the D call TRBD2 from the table was never checked on the DNA. TRBV1 is assigned pseudogene status. The CDR3 length is 12 residues. The CDR3 DNA is TGCACCAGCACCGTTCGGGACGGGGAGCTGTTTTTT. Encoded protein: CTSTVRDGELFF.

The chain is built from TRBV5-4 and TRBJ2-7; D might be TRBD1 (6 bases). Trimming left V 4 bases short and J 4 bases short, with 18 bases between. The CDR3 covers 15 residues. CDR1 SGHNT and CDR2 YYREEE come from the germline V gene (reference sequence). The CDR3, as DNA: TGTGCCAGCAGCAGGGTACAGGGTACAGCTTACGAGCAGTACTTC. Protein sequence: CASSRVQGTAYEQYF.

This clone appeared a single time. V gene TRBV2 combines with J gene TRBJ1-6, with a possible D match to TRBD1 (5 bases). This CDR3 spans 16 amino acids. Trimming removed 3 bases from V and 8 bases from J, with 17 bases in between. CDR1 is SNHLY, CDR2 FYNNEI, per germline. CDR3 amino acids: CASSDPRLRGDSPLHF. DNA for the CDR3: TGTGCCAGCAGTGACCCAAGGTTGAGGGGCGATTCACCCCTCCACTTT. The variable domain in full, completed from reference TRBV2 and TRBJ1-6, reads EPEVTQTPSHQVTQMGQEVILRCVPISNHLYFYWYRQILGQKVEFLVSFYNNEISEKSEIFDDQFSVERPDGSNFTLKIRSTKLEDSAMYFCASSDPRLRGDSPLHFGNGTRLTVT.

The chain is built from TRBV13 and TRBJ2-1; 8 bases are shared with TRBD2. Germline trimming cut 2 bases from V and 3 bases from J; bases unmatched to any gene: 6. Germline V gene sequence: CDR1 PRHDT, CDR2 FYEKMQ (reference sequence). The CDR3 runs 16 residues. In nucleotides, the CDR3 is TGTGCCAGCAGCTTAACTACTAGCGGACTCTACAATGAGCAGTTCTTC. Translated: CASSLTTSGLYNEQFF.

The rearrangement uses TRBV4-1 and TRBJ2-5; D gene ambiguous. V dropped 1 base and J dropped 6 bases, with 15 bases sitting between them. The CDR3 is 15 residues long. CDR1 and CDR2 from the germline V gene are MGHRA and YSYEKL. CDR3 sequence reads: CASSQARDQRQTQYF. The CDR3 DNA reads as TGCGCCAGCAGCCAAGCTCGCGACCAACGGCAGACCCAGTACTTC.

The chain carries TRBV29-1 and TRBJ1-5; the D is unclear. This CDR3 region has 14 residues. Germline values: CDR1 SQVTM, CDR2 ANQGSEA. Trimming took 4 bases from V and 5 from J, leaving 15 bases between them. The CDR3 bases are TGCAGCGTTGGTGTGGGAACTATGGATCAGCCCCAGCATTTT. Amino acid sequence: CSVGVGTMDQPQHF.

The V call is TRBV7-2, the J call TRBJ2-2; 10 nucleotides agree with TRBD2. Germline-derived CDR1 and CDR2 are SGHTA and FQGNSA. The CDR3 loop spans 16 amino acids. Trimming removed 4 bases from V and 5 bases from J; junction bases left unmatched: 7. The CDR3 DNA follows: TGTGCCAGCAGCTCTAGCGGGAGTGGTTATACCGGGGAGCTGTTTTTT. Amino acid sequence: CASSSSGSGYTGELFF.

The genes are TRBV7-6 and TRBJ1-1; D gene unclear. Trimming shortened V by 3 bases and J by 5 bases, and 7 bases separated the two germline ends. Germline values: CDR1 SGHVS, CDR2 FNYEAQ. This CDR3 has 12 residues. CDR3 nucleotide sequence: TGTGCCAGCAGCTTGGGAGAAACTGAAGCTTTCTTT. It translates to CASSLGETEAFF.

This clone was seen a single time. J is TRBJ2-3 and V is TRBV4-1; no firm D call. The CDR3 contains 15 residues. Trimming took off 3 bases at V and 0 bases at J, with 10 bases between the two ends. From germline, CDR1 is MGHRA and CDR2 YSYEKL. CDR3 nucleotide sequence: TGCGCCAGCAGCCACCCAGCGACGAGCACAGATACGCAGTATTTT. The encoded protein is CASSHPATSTDTQYF.

This chain connects TRBV6-5 to TRBJ1-6; D is perhaps TRBD1 (6 bases). Germline V gene lookup returns CDR1 MNHEY and CDR2 SVGAGI. There are 15 residues in the CDR3. V lost 7 bases to trimming and J lost 7 bases, with 17 bases between them. CDR3 nucleotide sequence: TGTGCCAGCACCCACGGTAGTCAGGGGAATTCACCCCTCCACTTT. It codes for CASTHGSQGNSPLHF.

CDR3 residues: CASRTGAEAFF. CDR3 coding DNA: TGTGCCAGCAGGACAGGAGCTGAAGCTTTCTTT. The chain couples TRBV2 to TRBJ1-1, with D maybe TRBD1 (6 bases). Trimming shortened V by 6 bases and J by 6 bases, and 8 bases separated the two germline ends. The germline CDR1 and CDR2 sequences are SNHLY and FYNNEI. The CDR3 spans 11 residues.

The chain recombines TRBV5-1 with TRBJ2-1, with TRBD2 matching over 7 bases. The CDR3 extends over 16 amino acids. After removal of 1 base from V and 1 base from J, the junction contained 5 bases not matched to a gene. Germline-derived CDR1 and CDR2 are SGHRS and YFSETQ. CDR3 DNA sequence: TGCGCCAGCAGCTTGATGGCGGGGGAGTCCTACAATGAGCAGTTCTTC. Translated: CASSLMAGESYNEQFF.

The V gene is TRBV7-9, the J gene TRBJ2-7; TRBD2 is a possible D gene (6 bases). The germline V gene encodes CDR1 SEHNR and CDR2 FQNEAQ (reference sequence). Trimming removed 0 bases from V and 6 bases from J, with 18 bases in between. The CDR3 contains 16 residues. In DNA form, the CDR3 reads TGTGCCAGCAGCTTAGCGATGCCTAGCGAAGGACTCGAGCAGTACTTC. It specifies CASSLAMPSEGLEQYF.

The rearrangement links TRBV28 to TRBJ2-7; D gene unclear. V was pared by 3 bases and J by 9 bases, with 12 bases between. The CDR3 covers 12 residues. The V gene's germline CDR1 is MDHEN and CDR2 SYDVKM. CDR3 protein: CASSLVRGRQYF. The CDR3 DNA reads TGTGCCAGCAGTTTGGTCAGAGGAAGGCAGTACTTC. The whole variable domain, remainder taken from reference TRBV28 and TRBJ2-7, is DVKVTQSSRYLVKRTGEKVFLECVQDMDHENMFWYRQDPGLGLRLIYFSYDVKMKEKGDIPEGYSVSREKKERFSLILESASTNQTSMYLCASSLVRGRQYFGPGTRLTVT.

The V gene is TRBV13, the J gene TRBJ2-5, with unresolved D. The length of the CDR3 is 14 residues. V was cut by 4 bases and J by 1 base, with 10 bases left in between. Germline lookup yields CDR1 PRHDT and CDR2 FYEKMQ (reference sequence). The CDR3 loop is CASSSTTSQETQYF. For the CDR3, the DNA is TGTGCCAGCAGCTCCACCACCTCCCAAGAGACCCAGTACTTC.

The J gene is TRBJ2-7, the V gene TRBV7-9, with TRBD2 matching over 8 bases. The V gene's germline CDR1 is SEHNR and CDR2 FQNEAQ (reference sequence). This CDR3 has 14 amino acids. Trimming cost V 3 bases and J 4 bases; bases outside gene matches: 5. As DNA, the CDR3 is TGTGCCAGCAGCTTTAGCGGGGATCCTTACGAGCAGTACTTC. This encodes CASSFSGDPYEQYF.

V gene TRBV6-5 combines with J gene TRBJ2-1; D tentatively fits TRBD1 or TRBD2 (5 bases each). CDR1 is MNHEY and CDR2 is SVGAGI in the germline V gene. The CDR3 contains 14 residues. The V end lost 3 bases, the J end lost 6 bases, and 12 bases lay between the germline ends. The CDR3 spells CASSYGGEGNEQFF. CDR3 DNA: TGTGCCAGCAGTTATGGGGGAGAGGGCAATGAGCAGTTCTTC.

The J gene is TRBJ2-3, the V gene TRBV28; D not certain. Trimming stripped 2 bases from V and 6 bases from J, with 9 bases between. The CDR3 loop spans 13 amino acids. Per the germline V gene, CDR1 is MDHEN and CDR2 is SYDVKM. CDR3: CASSLKGFDTQYF. CDR3 DNA sequence: TGTGCCAGCAGTTTAAAGGGCTTTGATACGCAGTATTTT. Supplemented by reference TRBV28 and TRBJ2-3, the full variable domain reads DVKVTQSSRYLVKRTGEKVFLECVQDMDHENMFWYRQDPGLGLRLIYFSYDVKMKEKGDIPEGYSVSREKKERFSLILESASTNQTSMYLCASSLKGFDTQYFGPGTRLTVL.

J is TRBJ1-6 and V is TRBV4-2; 10 positions match TRBD1. The CDR3 runs to 13 residues. J was trimmed by 9 bases and V by 6 bases; bases with no gene match: 2. CDR1 and CDR2 from the germline V gene are LGHNA and YNFKEQ. CDR3 residues: CASSGTGVSPLHF. CDR3 bases: TGTGCCAGCAGTGGGACAGGGGTTTCACCCCTCCACTTT.

The chain links TRBV25-1 to TRBJ2-5; TRBD2 might be the D (6 bases). Per the germline V gene, CDR1 is MGHDK and CDR2 is SYGVNS. The CDR3 extends over 12 amino acids. V lost 2 bases to trimming and J lost 7 bases, with 8 bases between them. The CDR3 sequence is CASSEGGGTQYF. Here the CDR3 DNA reads TGTGCCAGCAGTGAAGGGGGAGGGACCCAGTACTTC.

This clone is a singleton in its sample. The chain carries TRBV2 and TRBJ2-4; D is unclear. Germline CDR1 and CDR2: SNHLY and FYNNEI. V lost 3 bases and J 0 bases, leaving 18 bases between the germline ends. The CDR3 runs 18 residues. CDR3 sequence reads: CASSERLSEKLAKNIQYF. Here the CDR3 DNA reads TGTGCCAGCAGTGAGAGGTTGTCAGAAAAACTAGCCAAAAACATTCAGTACTTC.

The chain uses TRBV5-6 and TRBJ2-1, with 7 bases lining up with TRBD1. J gave up 1 base and V 3 bases, and 4 bases lay outside the gene matches. The CDR3 spans 15 residues. Germline CDR1 reads SGHDT; CDR2 reads YYEEEE. Written as DNA, the CDR3 is TGTGCCAGCAGCTCCGCACAGGGGTCCTACAATGAGCAGTTCTTC. Its protein product is CASSSAQGSYNEQFF.

This chain connects TRBV9 to TRBJ2-3, with 11 bases that match TRBD2. In germline, CDR1 is SGDLS, CDR2 YYNGEE. Losses at the gene ends were 10 bases for V and 6 bases for J; bases not matched to a gene: 16. This CDR3 comprises 16 residues. CDR3: CASGTGTSGSADTQYF. In DNA, the CDR3 is TGTGCCTCAGGAACCGGGACTAGCGGTTCCGCGGATACGCAGTATTTT. Full variable domain (missing parts from reference TRBV9 and TRBJ2-3): DSGVTQTPKHLITATGQRVTLRCSPRSGDLSVYWYQQSLDQGLQFLIQYYNGEERAKGNILERFSAQQFPDLHSELNLSSLELGDSALYFCASGTGTSGSADTQYFGPGTRLTVL.

The chain is built from TRBV27 and TRBJ1-6, with a possible D match to TRBD1 (5 bases). Trimming took off 3 bases at V and 1 base at J, with 16 bases between the two ends. Germline V gene lookup returns CDR1 MNHEY and CDR2 SMNVEV (reference sequence). This CDR3 has 18 residues. The chain's CDR3 is CASSFLGHVRSYNSPLHF. DNA of the CDR3: TGTGCCAGCAGTTTCCTTGGACATGTGAGGTCCTATAATTCACCCCTCCACTTT.

The V gene is TRBV9, the J gene TRBJ1-4, with D possibly matching TRBD1 (5 bases). The length of the CDR3 is 15 residues. V was clipped by 9 bases and J by 0 bases, with 15 bases between them. CDR1 SGDLS and CDR2 YYNGEE come from the germline V gene. CDR3 coding DNA: TGTGCCACCTTTACAGGACGTTCAACTAATGAAAAACTGTTTTTT. Residues: CATFTGRSTNEKLFF.

This chain joins TRBV4-1 and TRBJ2-7; D perhaps matches TRBD2 (6 bases). Germline CDR1 reads MGHRA; CDR2 reads YSYEKL. With 4 bases removed from V and 2 bases from J, the gap between germline ends came to 15 bases. CDR3 length: 15 residues. CDR3 loop: CASSPGGTATYEQYF. DNA for the CDR3: TGCGCCAGCAGCCCCGGCGGGACTGCGACCTACGAGCAGTACTTC.